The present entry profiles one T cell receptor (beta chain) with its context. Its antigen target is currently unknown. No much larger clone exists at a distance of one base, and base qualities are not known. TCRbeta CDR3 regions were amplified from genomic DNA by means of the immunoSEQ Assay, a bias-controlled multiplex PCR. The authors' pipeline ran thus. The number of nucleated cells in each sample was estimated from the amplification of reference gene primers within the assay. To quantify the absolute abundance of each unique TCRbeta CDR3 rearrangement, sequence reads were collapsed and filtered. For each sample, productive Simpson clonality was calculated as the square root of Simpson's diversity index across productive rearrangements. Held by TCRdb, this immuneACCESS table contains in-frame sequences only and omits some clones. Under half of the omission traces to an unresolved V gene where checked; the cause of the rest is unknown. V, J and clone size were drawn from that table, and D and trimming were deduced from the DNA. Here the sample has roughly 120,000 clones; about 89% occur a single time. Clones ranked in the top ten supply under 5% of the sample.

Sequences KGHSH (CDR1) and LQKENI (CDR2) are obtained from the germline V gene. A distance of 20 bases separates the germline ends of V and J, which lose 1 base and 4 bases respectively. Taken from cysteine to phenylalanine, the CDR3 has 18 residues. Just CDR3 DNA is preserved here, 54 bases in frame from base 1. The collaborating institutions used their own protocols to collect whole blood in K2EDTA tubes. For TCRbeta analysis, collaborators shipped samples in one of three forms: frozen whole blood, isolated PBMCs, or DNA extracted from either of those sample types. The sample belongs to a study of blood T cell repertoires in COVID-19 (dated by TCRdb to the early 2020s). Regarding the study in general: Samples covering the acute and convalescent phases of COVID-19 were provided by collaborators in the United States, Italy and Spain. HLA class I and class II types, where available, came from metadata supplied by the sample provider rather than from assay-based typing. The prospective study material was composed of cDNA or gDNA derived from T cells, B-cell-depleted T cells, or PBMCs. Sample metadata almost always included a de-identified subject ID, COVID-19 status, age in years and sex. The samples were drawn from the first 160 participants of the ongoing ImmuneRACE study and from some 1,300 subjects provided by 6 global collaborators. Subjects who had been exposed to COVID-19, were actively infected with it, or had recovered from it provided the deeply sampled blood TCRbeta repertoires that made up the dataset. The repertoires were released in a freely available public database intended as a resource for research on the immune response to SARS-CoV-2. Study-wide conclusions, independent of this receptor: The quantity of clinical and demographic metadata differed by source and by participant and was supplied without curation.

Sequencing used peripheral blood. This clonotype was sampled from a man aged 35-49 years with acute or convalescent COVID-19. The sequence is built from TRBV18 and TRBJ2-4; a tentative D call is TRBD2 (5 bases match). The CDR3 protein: CASSPLNRAPTGKNIQYF. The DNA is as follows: TGTGCCAGCTCACCACTGAACCGGGCCCCAACGGGGAAAAACATTCAGTACTTC.